The rows below give T cell receptor beta chains drawn from one sample of a study of shared clonotypes between healthy human individuals. The protocol was immunoSEQ multiplex PCR, while the TCRdb copy is restricted to in-frame clones and leaves out a portion. The table includes about 320,000 clones, around 90% detected once. The sequenced material came from memory CD8+ T cells sorted from blood. These receptors were taken from a man younger than 30 in good health. Each CDR3 is given with its conserved first and last residue. The D gene is left open where the match is weak. Size tells how often a clone was seen (once, few, many) or the class of an expanded clone, and some rows leave it out.

V gene	D gene	clone size	J gene	CDR3 protein
TRBV6-5	.	.	TRBJ2-1	CATFRLVGDEQFF
TRBV5-4	.	once	TRBJ2-3	CASSPKDSSTDTQYF
TRBV9	.	.	TRBJ2-5	CASSVRGGGKETQYF
TRBV4-1	.	once	TRBJ1-2	CASSQDTQYYGYTF
TRBV11-2	TRBD1	.	TRBJ2-4	CASSLGGQVRNIQYF
TRBV27	.	many	TRBJ1-2	CASSFFPNYGYTF
TRBV7-8	.	.	TRBJ2-7	CASSWQDSYEQYF
TRBV7-9	TRBD2	.	TRBJ2-7	CASWGGTSYEQYF
TRBV27	TRBD1	once	TRBJ2-1	CASSFQGAYNEQFF
TRBV6-5	.	.	TRBJ2-7	CASSYGAGIYEQYF
TRBV7-9	.	.	TRBJ2-1	CASSRGVGYNEQFF
TRBV27	TRBD1	.	TRBJ1-4	CASSLLGGDEKLFF
TRBV4-1	TRBD1	.	TRBJ2-7	CASSQVTGSSYEQYF
TRBV7-2	.	.	TRBJ1-5	CASSPTGHQPQHF
TRBV28	.	once	TRBJ2-7	CASSLVRGVYEQYF
TRBV4-3	.	once	TRBJ2-7	CASSQDFRGQNYEQYF
TRBV27	.	.	TRBJ1-2	CASSLSGADSDGYTF
TRBV4-3	.	.	TRBJ2-5	CASSQGLVVETQYF
TRBV28	.	.	TRBJ2-2	CASSLFGGELFF
TRBV27	TRBD1	.	TRBJ2-2	CASSFLWTGGAGQTGELFF
TRBV27	.	.	TRBJ1-5	CASSSTFPPSQGISGTRQPQHF
TRBV10-3	TRBD1	.	TRBJ2-5	CAISEGQGAETQYF
TRBV5-8	.	.	TRBJ2-7	CASSLVRRTYEQYF
TRBV30	.	once	TRBJ2-3	CAWSALTDTQYF
TRBV27	.	.	TRBJ1-6	CASSLSPGESSYNSPLHF
TRBV27	.	.	TRBJ2-7	CASSLMGIQPDEQYF
TRBV10-1	.	.	TRBJ2-3	CASSEARIADTQYF
TRBV9	.	.	TRBJ2-5	CASSVGSSETQYF
TRBV1	.	.	TRBJ1-5	CTSSQGSRAAHYSNQPQHF
TRBV11-3	TRBD1	.	TRBJ2-3	CASSPGQGMTDTQYF
TRBV9	.	.	TRBJ2-7	CASSVDGDTGSVQYF
TRBV27	.	once	TRBJ2-7	CASSLVPGDTYEQYF
TRBV7-6	.	.	TRBJ1-1	CASSLAGGIAFF
TRBV7-9	TRBD2	.	TRBJ2-1	CASSAGTSGRVNEQFF
TRBV11-2	.	.	TRBJ2-5	CASRLRPETQYF
TRBV4-1	TRBD1	few	TRBJ1-1	CASSQDTGAWTEAFF